The sequence of this T cell receptor beta chain was determined in a study of blood T cell repertoires in COVID-19. Across the study: Researchers got acute and convalescent COVID-19 samples from the United States, Italy and Spain.

This clone was seen only a few times. The length of the CDR3 is 14 residues. Deletions cut 5 bases from V and 4 bases from J, with 11 bases between. Germline values: CDR1 SEHNR, CDR2 FQNEAQ (reference sequence). Source study methods: Researchers report that nucleated cell counts were estimated from reference gene primer amplification. The assay was immunoSEQ multiplex PCR, and TCRdb's table has in-frame clones only and misses some. From that table come the V and J calls and clone size; the DNA was used to work out D and trimming. Counted here are 70,000 to 85,000 clones, approximately 86% occurring once; the ten biggest clones make up approximately 21%.

The rearrangement joins TRBV7-9 to TRBJ2-2; possible D gene TRBD1, 5 bases. The sequenced material came from peripheral blood. This sequence was found in a woman older than 75 in a cohort sampled during active or convalescent COVID-19. CDR3 protein: CASSQIRGTGELFF. Written as DNA, the CDR3 is TGTGCCAGCAGCCAGATTAGGGGCACCGGGGAGCTGTTTTTT. Looking up the rest from reference TRBV7-9 and TRBJ2-2 gives the full variable domain: DTGVSQNPRHKITKRGQNVTFRCDPISEHNRLYWYRQTLGQGPEFLTYFQNEAQLEKSRLLSDRFSAERPKGSFSTLEIQRTEQGDSAMYLCASSQIRGTGELFFGEGSRLTVL.